These 18 T cell receptor beta chains originate from one sample sequenced in a study of cytomegalovirus exposure and HLA in healthy donors. The PCR made use of 60 Vbeta and 13 Jbeta primers. TCRdb's table, derived via immunoSEQ multiplex PCR, lists solely in-frame clones and lacks some. The sample includes about 120,000 clones, roughly 75% seen only once; the top ten take 9.5% to 13%. What was sequenced was PBMCs. The receptors were gathered from a man aged 25-40 years in good health and CMV-seropositive.

The genes are TRBV12-5 and TRBJ2-7, with D possibly being TRBD2 (6 bases). V was clipped by 5 bases and J by 6 bases, with 11 bases between them. Germline CDR1 is LGHNT and CDR2 is FRNRAP. CDR3 length equals 12 residues. In DNA form, the CDR3 reads TGTGCTAGTGGTCCCGGAGGGGCCGAGCAGTACTTC. As protein: CASGPGGAEQYF.

This clone was detected once. The rearrangement joins TRBV25-1 to TRBJ1-6; D is possibly TRBD1 (6 bases). Looked up from germline, CDR1 is MGHDK and CDR2 is SYGVNS. V lost 10 bases to trimming and J lost 4 bases, with 17 bases between them. The length of the CDR3 is 15 residues. Here the CDR3 reads CATTTGTLYNSPLHF. The DNA for the CDR3 is TGTGCCACTACGACAGGAACTTTGTATAATTCACCCCTCCACTTT.

The chain links TRBV9 to TRBJ2-7; D unclear. This CDR3 region has 11 residues. CDR1 is SGDLS, CDR2 YYNGEE, per germline. Trimming shortened V by 3 bases and J by 2 bases, and 3 bases separated the two germline ends. DNA for the CDR3: TGTGCCAGCAGCGAGCCCTACGAGCAGTACTTC. Its translation: CASSEPYEQYF.

This clone is a singleton in its sample. This chain joins TRBV10-1 and TRBJ2-1; 9 nucleotides agree with TRBD1. The V and J ends lost 6 bases and 4 bases, in that order; junction bases with no gene match: 4. Per the germline V gene, CDR1 is WNHNN and CDR2 is SYGVQD (reference sequence). The CDR3 is made up of 14 amino acids. This CDR3 is CASSPGQGYNEQFF. As DNA, the CDR3 is TGCGCCAGCAGCCCGGGACAGGGTTACAATGAGCAGTTCTTC.

The chain recombines TRBV4-1 with TRBJ2-2; 8 bases are shared with TRBD2. Germline V gene data show CDR1 as MGHRA and CDR2 as YSYEKL. The CDR3 runs to 17 residues. The J segment lost 3 bases and the V segment lost 5 bases, leaving 11 bases of the junction unmatched. The CDR3 region is CASSESHLAGYTGELFF. In DNA form, the CDR3 reads TGCGCCAGCAGCGAAAGTCATTTAGCGGGGTACACCGGGGAGCTGTTTTTT.

This clone was counted between two and nine times. This rearrangement joins TRBV27 to TRBJ1-1; perhaps TRBD1 as D (5 bases). Trimming left V 1 base short and J 6 bases short, with 9 bases between. The CDR3 length is 13 residues. Germline-derived CDR1 and CDR2 are MNHEY and SMNVEV (reference sequence). The CDR3 reads CASSLFGAAEAFF. The CDR3 bases are TGTGCCAGCAGTTTATTTGGGGCTGCTGAAGCTTTCTTT.

The chain recombines TRBV6-1 with TRBJ1-2; D gene uncertain. Trimming shortened V by 6 bases and J by 0 bases, and 14 bases separated the two germline ends. The CDR3 totals 15 residues. Germline V gene data show CDR1 as MNHNS and CDR2 as SASEGT. The DNA of the CDR3 is TGTGCCAGCAGCCCCCGCCAAGCTCCTAACTATGGCTACACCTTC. Translated, it gives CASSPRQAPNYGYTF.

The V and J genes are TRBV27 and TRBJ2-4; a possible D gene is TRBD2 (6 bases). The CDR3 length is 16 residues. Germline lookup yields CDR1 MNHEY and CDR2 SMNVEV (reference sequence). Trimming pared 5 bases from V and 4 bases from J, leaving 18 bases between. CDR3 DNA: TGTGCCAGCAGTCCCCGCACCCCCGGGGGAAAAAACATTCAGTACTTC. Its translation: CASSPRTPGGKNIQYF.

The chain joins TRBV4-2 to TRBJ2-2; D remains ambiguous. CDR3 size: 11 residues. Germline V gene sequence: CDR1 LGHNA, CDR2 YNFKEQ. Trimming removed 7 bases from V and 6 bases from J, with 6 bases in between. The CDR3 region is CASMSSGELFF. The CDR3 coding sequence is TGTGCCAGCATGAGCTCCGGGGAGCTGTTTTTT.

A single count supports this clone. The chain joins TRBV7-2 to TRBJ2-7, with D possibly matching TRBD2 (6 bases). V shed 2 bases and J shed 0 bases, with 17 bases lying between them. CDR1 and CDR2 (germline): SGHTA, FQGNSA. This CDR3 spans 17 amino acids. As DNA, the CDR3 is TGTGCCAGCAGCTTACTCTATGGGCGGGGTTCCTCCTACGAGCAGTACTTC. This gives the protein CASSLLYGRGSSYEQYF.

V usage is TRBV4-3 and J usage is TRBJ2-2, with a possible D match to TRBD1 (5 bases). Germline V gene sequence: CDR1 LGHNA, CDR2 YSLEER. V lost 1 base, J lost 5 bases, and 11 bases lay in between. CDR3 length equals 15 residues. CDR3 nucleotides: TGCGCCAGCAGCCAAGGAACCCAGGGAACCGGGGAGCTGTTTTTT. The encoded protein is CASSQGTQGTGELFF.

The V gene is TRBV9, the J gene TRBJ2-7; 7 positions match TRBD1. Germline V gene data show CDR1 as SGDLS and CDR2 as YYNGEE. V shed 0 bases, J shed 4 bases, and the junction held 7 bases outside the gene matches. This CDR3 has 15 residues. CDR3 bases: TGTGCCAGCAGCGTAGCAGGGGCAGGGGGATACGAGCAGTACTTC. Protein sequence: CASSVAGAGGYEQYF.

V and J are TRBV27 and TRBJ1-5, with TRBD1 identical over 9 bases. This CDR3 is 13 amino acids long. CDR1 is MNHEY, CDR2 SMNVEV, per germline (reference sequence). The V and J ends lost 6 bases and 5 bases, in that order; junction bases with no gene match: 2. The CDR3 sequence: CASRGQGHQPQHF. Here the CDR3 DNA reads TGTGCCAGCAGGGGACAGGGCCATCAGCCCCAGCATTTT.

This chain links TRBV14 with TRBJ2-7; tentative D call: TRBD2 (6 bases). V dropped 2 bases and J dropped 5 bases, with 16 bases sitting between them. The CDR3 length is 15 residues. From germline, CDR1 is SGHDN and CDR2 FVKESK. The CDR3 DNA reads as TGTGCCAGCAGCCAACAGGGACTTTTCCCTAACGAGCAGTACTTC. As protein: CASSQQGLFPNEQYF.

V is TRBV27 and J is TRBJ1-1; 9 nucleotides line up with TRBD1. V gave up 2 bases and J gave up 4 bases; unmatched junction bases: 11. The germline CDR1 and CDR2 sequences are MNHEY and SMNVEV (reference sequence). The length of the CDR3 is 17 residues. The CDR3 DNA reads TGTGCCAGCAGTTTACGACGTACAGGGGGCTTGGGCACTGAAGCTTTCTTT. Encoded protein: CASSLRRTGGLGTEAFF.

The chain joins TRBV5-1 to TRBJ2-5, with a tentative D call TRBD1 (5 bases). The CDR3 is 13 residues long. Trimming took 2 bases from V and 4 from J, leaving 9 bases between them. Germline V CDR1 and CDR2: SGHRS, YFSETQ. The CDR3 sequence is CASSFRRAETQYF. The DNA of the CDR3 is TGCGCCAGCAGCTTTCGCAGGGCAGAGACCCAGTACTTC.

This sequence joins TRBV11-1 and TRBJ2-2; 10 nucleotides align to TRBD2. After removal of 4 bases from V and 5 bases from J, the junction contained 7 bases not matched to a gene. The germline gives CDR1 SGHAT, CDR2 FQDESV (reference sequence). This CDR3 has 16 residues. Here the CDR3 DNA reads TGTGCCAGCAGCTCCTCCGGGACTAGCGTTACCGGGGAGCTGTTTTTT. Translating gives CASSSSGTSVTGELFF.

This chain joins TRBV29-1 and TRBJ2-7; TRBD2 aligns across 10 bases. This CDR3 is built from 13 residues. Germline V gene sequence: CDR1 SQVTM, CDR2 ANQGSEA. J gave up 7 bases and V 6 bases, and 9 bases lay outside the gene matches. The CDR3 DNA is TGCAGCGTCAAGCGGGAGGGCCTAGGGGAGCAGTACTTC. Translating gives CSVKREGLGEQYF.